This TCR beta chain stems from a study of control samples from healthy donors and cancer patients. Losses at the gene ends were 2 bases for V and 7 bases for J; bases not matched to a gene: 7. CDR1 is SQVTM and CDR2 is ANQGSEA in the germline V gene. This CDR3 comprises 13 residues. Clones were read by immunoSEQ multiplex PCR, and TCRdb kept only the in-frame ones, dropping some. This sample carries 90,000 to 150,000 clones, about nine tenths of them seen once, and the ten largest clones take 3% to 4%. The receptor was derived from a man in his forties in good health. The source material was blood. V usage is TRBV29-1 and J usage is TRBJ1-2, with TRBD1 matching 7 bases. CDR3 sequence reads: CSVEKTGQRGYTF. The CDR3 region has the DNA TGCAGCGTTGAAAAGACAGGGCAGCGTGGCTACACCTTC.